Shown below are 8 T cell receptor beta chains from a single sample sequenced in a study of T cells in Graves' hyperthyroidism and ophthalmopathy. Amplified TCR beta CDR3 regions derived from RNA transcripts. TCR CDR3 underwent first-round RT-PCR with the HTBI primer set. TCRdb ran MiXCR on the multiplex PCR reads and lists one entry per CDR3 protein. The sample consists of fewer than 600,000 distinct CDR3 sequences, around 15% of them appearing once. Sequencing was performed on blood. These receptors all come from a young woman with Graves' hyperthyroidism.

The chain links TRBV3-1 to TRBJ1-5, with a tentative D call TRBD1 (5 bases). This CDR3 comprises 13 residues. V shed 6 bases and J shed 1 base, with 7 bases lying between them. CDR1 is LGHDT and CDR2 is YNNKEL in the germline V gene (reference sequence). The CDR3: CASRPGSNQPQHF. CDR3 nucleotide sequence: TGTGCCAGCAGGCCAGGGAGCAATCAGCCCCAGCATTTT.

This clonotype was counted between two and nine times. The chain carries TRBV19 and TRBJ1-2; D gene ambiguous. Looked up from germline, CDR1 is LNHDA and CDR2 is SQIVND (reference sequence). The V gene lost 6 bases and the J gene lost 2 bases, with 10 bases spanning the gap. This CDR3 has 13 residues. CDR3 DNA: TGTGCCAGTAGCGCGACGGAGAACTATGGCTACACCTTC. Encoded protein: CASSATENYGYTF.

In its sample, this clonotype was seen many times. The V gene is TRBV2, the J gene TRBJ2-7; 11 nucleotides match TRBD2. The CDR3 is 15 residues long. The germline V gene has CDR1 SNHLY and CDR2 FYNNEI. The trim removed 1 base at V and 3 bases at J, leaving 2 bases unmatched. CDR3 amino acids: CASSEGTSGFYEQYF. The DNA for the CDR3 is TGTGCCAGCAGTGAAGGGACTAGCGGGTTCTACGAGCAGTACTTC.

This clonotype was seen repeatedly, ten times or more. This rearrangement joins TRBV11-1 to TRBJ2-7; perhaps TRBD1 as D (5 bases). Trimming left V 1 base short and J 6 bases short, with 16 bases between. Germline loops: CDR1 SGHAT, CDR2 FQDESV (reference sequence). This CDR3 has 15 amino acids. This CDR3 is CASSLVGRAAGEQYF. The CDR3 bases are TGTGCCAGCAGCTTAGTCGGCAGGGCCGCCGGCGAGCAGTACTTC.

The rearrangement joins TRBV5-5 to TRBJ2-3; 8 nucleotides match TRBD1. This CDR3 contains 14 residues. V lost 3 bases to trimming and J lost 10 bases; unmatched junction nucleotides: 10. Germline V gene lookup returns CDR1 SGHKS and CDR2 YYEKEE (reference sequence). CDR3 DNA sequence: TGTGCCAGCAGCTGGGGGACAGGTGGGATGCCGCAGTATTTT. Protein product: CASSWGTGGMPQYF. Based on the CDR3 plus reference TRBV5-5 and TRBJ2-3, the full variable domain is DAGVTQSPTHLIKTRGQQVTLRCSPISGHKSVSWYQQVLGQGPQFIFQYYEKEERGRGNFPDRFSARQFPNYSSELNVNALLLGDSALYLCASSWGTGGMPQYFGPGTRLTVL.

This clonotype was counted many times. The chain combines TRBV20-1 with TRBJ2-3, with TRBD2 identical over 12 bases. Looked up from germline, CDR1 is DFQATT and CDR2 is SNEGSKA (reference sequence). The CDR3 spans 12 residues. CDR3 coding DNA: TGCAGGCCTAGCGGGGGGGGAGATACGCAGTATTTT. It codes for CRPSGGGDTQYF.

A few counts support this clonotype. Germline is not matched at one junction end, which may reflect a read error. In DNA form, the CDR3 reads TGTGCCAGCAGCTCCCCGGGGCGTCGTACCGGGGAACTGTTTTTT. This sequence encodes CASSSPGRRTGELFF. The chain joins TRBV11-3 to TRBJ2-2; D possibly matches TRBD1 or TRBD2 (5 bases each). Germline V gene lookup returns CDR1 SGHNT and CDR2 YENEEA. The CDR3 loop spans 15 amino acids.

Only a few counts were recorded for this clonotype. The genes are TRBV15 and TRBJ2-1; 11 positions match TRBD2. The CDR3 loop spans 16 amino acids. V was pared by 5 bases and J by 9 bases, with 12 bases of the junction left unmatched. The germline gives CDR1 LNHNV, CDR2 YYDKDF (reference sequence). CDR3 residues: CATSGRTSGSMLEQFF. The CDR3 region has the DNA TGTGCCACCAGCGGGCGAACTAGCGGGAGTATGCTTGAGCAGTTCTTC.